These 8 T cell receptor beta chains were sequenced from one sample in a study of blood T cell repertoires in COVID-19. TCRdb's table, derived via immunoSEQ multiplex PCR, lists solely in-frame clones and lacks some. The sample yields roughly 190,000 clones, roughly four fifths seen once. The sequenced material came from peripheral blood. Source of these receptors: a woman aged 40 to 50 with COVID-19, enrolled during active disease.

This clone came up a few times. The chain recombines TRBV29-1 with TRBJ1-3, with D possibly matching TRBD1 (6 bases). Germline values: CDR1 SQVTM, CDR2 ANQGSEA. This CDR3 has 14 amino acids. The V end was cut by 4 bases, the J end by 0 bases, with 10 bases between. The CDR3 DNA sequence: TGCAGCGTTGTGGGACACCTCTCTGGAAACACCATATATTTT. It is translated as CSVVGHLSGNTIYF.

This clone is medium-sized within its sample. This rearrangement joins TRBV7-9 to TRBJ1-2; D unclear. The CDR3 consists of 13 residues. V was shortened by 3 bases and J by 5 bases, with 10 bases between the two germline ends. Germline V gene sequence: CDR1 SEHNR, CDR2 FQNEAQ (reference sequence). Written as DNA, the CDR3 is TGTGCCAGCAGCTTGACGGAGGATTATGGCTACACCTTC. This sequence encodes CASSLTEDYGYTF.

The chain recombines TRBV9 with TRBJ1-2, with 8 bases that match TRBD1. The CDR3 spans 16 residues. Germline CDR1 and CDR2: SGDLS and YYNGEE. V lost 0 bases, J lost 5 bases, and 9 bases stayed unmatched. The CDR3 region is CASSVAGTGDIYGYTF. The CDR3 coding sequence is TGTGCCAGCAGCGTAGCTGGGACAGGCGATATTTATGGCTACACCTTC.

This chain connects TRBV5-4 to TRBJ2-5; TRBD2 agrees at 7 bases. Losses at the gene ends were 3 bases for V and 8 bases for J; bases not matched to a gene: 13. There are 15 residues in the CDR3. In germline, CDR1 is SGHNT, CDR2 YYREEE (reference sequence). The CDR3 region has the DNA TGTGCCAGCAGCTCGAAGCGGGACGGGTTCGTAACCCAGTACTTC. It specifies CASSSKRDGFVTQYF.

The genes are TRBV5-4 and TRBJ1-2; the D is unclear. Trimming left V 4 bases short and J 2 bases short, with 12 bases between. The CDR3 is 14 amino acids. Germline V lookup: CDR1 SGHNT, CDR2 YYREEE (reference sequence). CDR3 bases: TGTGCCAGCAGCCCCCGGCGGCAGAACTATGGCTACACCTTC. Residues: CASSPRRQNYGYTF.

The chain is built from TRBV29-1 and TRBJ1-2, with 7 bases that match TRBD1. The CDR3 runs 12 residues. Germline loops: CDR1 SQVTM, CDR2 ANQGSEA. V was pared by 7 bases and J by 2 bases, with 4 bases of the junction left unmatched. CDR3 nucleotides: TGCAGCGCTCGGGACAGCAACTATGGCTACACCTTC. It translates to CSARDSNYGYTF.

This clone was observed a handful of times. The chain is built from TRBV3-1 (or the pseudogene TRBV3-2) and TRBJ1-6, with D uncertain. CDR1 and CDR2 from the germline V gene are LGHDT and YNNKEL (reference sequence). CDR3 size: 14 residues. V lost 3 bases, J lost 8 bases, and 11 bases lay in between. The CDR3 spells CASSQGREHSPLHF. The CDR3 DNA reads as TGTGCCAGCAGCCAGGGGAGGGAGCATTCACCCCTCCACTTT.

The chain employs TRBV28 and TRBJ1-2; 9 nucleotides match TRBD1. The ends lost 5 bases at V and 4 bases at J; junction bases unmatched: 8. Germline V lookup: CDR1 MDHEN, CDR2 SYDVKM. The CDR3 has 15 residues. The CDR3 sequence: CASSISGQGPYGYTF. In DNA, the CDR3 is TGTGCCAGCAGTATATCGGGACAGGGACCCTATGGCTACACCTTC.